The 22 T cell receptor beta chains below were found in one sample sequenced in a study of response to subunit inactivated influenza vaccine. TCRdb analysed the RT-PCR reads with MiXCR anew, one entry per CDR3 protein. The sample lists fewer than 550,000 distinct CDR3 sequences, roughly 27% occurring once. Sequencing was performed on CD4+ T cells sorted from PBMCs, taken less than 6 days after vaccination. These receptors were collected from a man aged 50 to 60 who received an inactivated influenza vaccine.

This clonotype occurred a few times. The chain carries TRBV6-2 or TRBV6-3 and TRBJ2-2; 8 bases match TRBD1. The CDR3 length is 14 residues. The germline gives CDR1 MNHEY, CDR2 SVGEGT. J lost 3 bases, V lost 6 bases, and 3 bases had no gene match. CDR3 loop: CASRQTGDTGELFF. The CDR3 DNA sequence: TGTGCCAGCAGGCAGACAGGGGACACCGGGGAGCTGTTTTTT.

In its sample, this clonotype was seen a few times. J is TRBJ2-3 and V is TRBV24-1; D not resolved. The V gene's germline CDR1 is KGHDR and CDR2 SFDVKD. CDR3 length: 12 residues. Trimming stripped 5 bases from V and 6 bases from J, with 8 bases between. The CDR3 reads CATSGMGDTQYF. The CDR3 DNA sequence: TGTGCCACCAGTGGAATGGGGGATACGCAGTATTTT.

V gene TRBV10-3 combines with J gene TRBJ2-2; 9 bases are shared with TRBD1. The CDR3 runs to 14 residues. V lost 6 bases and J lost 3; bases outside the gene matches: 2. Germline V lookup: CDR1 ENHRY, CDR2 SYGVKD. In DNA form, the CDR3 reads TGTGCCATCAGGCGGACAGGGGACACCGGGGAGCTGTTTTTT. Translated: CAIRRTGDTGELFF.

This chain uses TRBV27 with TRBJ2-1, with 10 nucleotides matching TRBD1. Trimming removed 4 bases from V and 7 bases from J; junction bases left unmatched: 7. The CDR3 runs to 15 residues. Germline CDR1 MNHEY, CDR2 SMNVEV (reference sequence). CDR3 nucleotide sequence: TGTGCCAGCAGTTCCCCCGGGACAGGGGCGAATGAGCAGTTCTTC. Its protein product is CASSSPGTGANEQFF.

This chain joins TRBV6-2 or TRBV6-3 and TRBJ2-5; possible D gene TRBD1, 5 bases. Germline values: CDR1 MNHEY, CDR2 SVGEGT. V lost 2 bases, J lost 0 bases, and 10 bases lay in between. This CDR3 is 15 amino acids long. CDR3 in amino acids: CASSYPRTYQETQYF. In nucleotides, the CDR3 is TGTGCCAGCAGTTACCCCAGGACATACCAAGAGACCCAGTACTTC.

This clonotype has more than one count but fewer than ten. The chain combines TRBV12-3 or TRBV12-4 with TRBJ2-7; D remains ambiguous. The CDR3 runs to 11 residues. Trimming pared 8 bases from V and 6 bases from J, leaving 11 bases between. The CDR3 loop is CASANLGEQYF. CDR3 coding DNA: TGTGCCAGCGCAAATTTGGGCGAGCAGTACTTC.

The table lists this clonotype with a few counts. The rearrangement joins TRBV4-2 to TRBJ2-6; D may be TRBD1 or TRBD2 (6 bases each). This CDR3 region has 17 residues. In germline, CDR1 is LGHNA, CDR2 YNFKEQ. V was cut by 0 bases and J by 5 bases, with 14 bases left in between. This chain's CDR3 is CASSQEVWGAWANVLTF. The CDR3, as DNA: TGTGCCAGCAGCCAAGAGGTTTGGGGGGCTTGGGCCAACGTCCTGACTTTC.

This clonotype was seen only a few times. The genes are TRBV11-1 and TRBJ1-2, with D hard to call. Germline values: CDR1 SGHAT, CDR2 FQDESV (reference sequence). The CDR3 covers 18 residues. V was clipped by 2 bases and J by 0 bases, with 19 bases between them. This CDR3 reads CASSLMAGGWSSNYGYTF. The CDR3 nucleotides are TGTGCCAGCAGCTTAATGGCCGGCGGCTGGAGTTCTAACTATGGCTACACCTTC.

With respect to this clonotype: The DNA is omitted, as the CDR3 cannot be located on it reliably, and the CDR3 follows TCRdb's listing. CDR3 protein: CASAFGQGSETQYF. The V and J genes are TRBV5-1 and TRBJ2-5; the tabulated D call, TRBD1, remains unverified against the DNA. The germline V gene has CDR1 SGHRS and CDR2 YFSETQ. Inclusive of both ends, the CDR3 amounts to 14 amino acids.

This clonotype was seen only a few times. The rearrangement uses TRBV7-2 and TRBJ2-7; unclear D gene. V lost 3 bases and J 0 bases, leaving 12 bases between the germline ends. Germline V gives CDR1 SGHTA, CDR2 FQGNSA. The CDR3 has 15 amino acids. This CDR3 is CASSFSGSTSYEQYF. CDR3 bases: TGTGCCAGCAGCTTCTCCGGGTCCACCTCCTACGAGCAGTACTTC.

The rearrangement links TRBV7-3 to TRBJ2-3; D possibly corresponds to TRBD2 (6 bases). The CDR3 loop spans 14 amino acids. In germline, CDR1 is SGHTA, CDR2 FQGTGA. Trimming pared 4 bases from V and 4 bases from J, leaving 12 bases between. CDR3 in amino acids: CASSSGLRADTQYF. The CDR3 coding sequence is TGTGCCAGCAGCTCGGGACTGAGGGCAGATACGCAGTATTTT.

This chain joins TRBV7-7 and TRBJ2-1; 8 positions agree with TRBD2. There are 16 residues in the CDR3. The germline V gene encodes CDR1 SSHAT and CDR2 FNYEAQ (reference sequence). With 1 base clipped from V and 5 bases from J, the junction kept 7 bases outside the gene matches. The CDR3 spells CASSLVGGRCNNEQFF. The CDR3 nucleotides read TGTGCCAGCAGCTTAGTGGGCGGGAGGTGCAACAATGAGCAGTTCTTC. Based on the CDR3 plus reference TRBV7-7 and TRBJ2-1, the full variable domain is GAGVSQSPRYKVTKRGQDVTLRCDPISSHATLYWYQQALGQGPEFLTYFNYEAQPDKSGLPSDRFSAERPEGSISTLTIQRTEQRDSAMYRCASSLVGGRCNNEQFFGPGTRLTVL.

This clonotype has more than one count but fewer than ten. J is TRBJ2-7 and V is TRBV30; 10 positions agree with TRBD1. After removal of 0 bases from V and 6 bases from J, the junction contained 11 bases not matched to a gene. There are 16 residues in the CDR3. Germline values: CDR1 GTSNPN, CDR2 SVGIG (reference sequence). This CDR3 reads CAWSVYWGQGTAEQYF. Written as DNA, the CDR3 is TGTGCCTGGAGTGTATATTGGGGACAGGGGACCGCCGAGCAGTACTTC.

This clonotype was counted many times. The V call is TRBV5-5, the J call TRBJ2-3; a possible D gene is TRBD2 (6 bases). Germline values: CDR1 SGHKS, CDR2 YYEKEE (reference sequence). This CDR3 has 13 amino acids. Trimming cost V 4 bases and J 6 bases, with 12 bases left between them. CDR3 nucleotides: TGTGCCAGCAGCAGCGCGGGATCCGATACGCAGTATTTT. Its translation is CASSSAGSDTQYF.

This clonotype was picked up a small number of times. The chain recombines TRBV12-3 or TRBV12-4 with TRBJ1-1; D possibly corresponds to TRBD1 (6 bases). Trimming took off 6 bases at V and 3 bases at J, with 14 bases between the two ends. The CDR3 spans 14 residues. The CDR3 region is CASRIGRGHTEAFF. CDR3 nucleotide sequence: TGTGCCAGCAGGATAGGCAGGGGACACACTGAAGCTTTCTTT.

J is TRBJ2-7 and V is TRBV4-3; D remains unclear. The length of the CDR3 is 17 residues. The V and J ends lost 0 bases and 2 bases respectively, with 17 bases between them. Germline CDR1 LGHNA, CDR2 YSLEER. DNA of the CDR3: TGCGCCAGCAGCCAAGATTGGGTTACATCCTCCACCTACGAGCAGTACTTC. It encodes CASSQDWVTSSTYEQYF.

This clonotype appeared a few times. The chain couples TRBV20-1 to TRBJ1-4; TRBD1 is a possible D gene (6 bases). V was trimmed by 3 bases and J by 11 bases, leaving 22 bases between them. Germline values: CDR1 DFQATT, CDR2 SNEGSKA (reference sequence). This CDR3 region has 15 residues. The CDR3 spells CSARARGGALGKLFF. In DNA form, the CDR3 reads TGCAGTGCTAGGGCGAGAGGGGGGGCACTGGGGAAACTGTTTTTT.

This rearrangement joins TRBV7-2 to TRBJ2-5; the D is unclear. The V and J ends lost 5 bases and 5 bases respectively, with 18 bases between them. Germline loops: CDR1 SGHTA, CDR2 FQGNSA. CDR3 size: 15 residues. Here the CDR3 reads CASSAQIQVRETQYF. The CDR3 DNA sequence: TGTGCCAGCAGCGCCCAGATCCAGGTCCGGGAGACCCAGTACTTC.

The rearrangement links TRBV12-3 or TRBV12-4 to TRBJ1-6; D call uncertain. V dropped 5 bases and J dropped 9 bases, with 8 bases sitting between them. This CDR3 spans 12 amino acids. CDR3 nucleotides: TGTGCCAGCAGTCGACCCGCTTCACCCCTCCACTTT. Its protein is CASSRPASPLHF.

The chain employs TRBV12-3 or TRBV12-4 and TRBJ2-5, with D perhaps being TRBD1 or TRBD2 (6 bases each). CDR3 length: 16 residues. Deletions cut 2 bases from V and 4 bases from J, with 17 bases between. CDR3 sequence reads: CASSLWGALGLETQYF. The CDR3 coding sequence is TGTGCCAGCAGTTTATGGGGGGCACTGGGTTTAGAGACCCAGTACTTC.

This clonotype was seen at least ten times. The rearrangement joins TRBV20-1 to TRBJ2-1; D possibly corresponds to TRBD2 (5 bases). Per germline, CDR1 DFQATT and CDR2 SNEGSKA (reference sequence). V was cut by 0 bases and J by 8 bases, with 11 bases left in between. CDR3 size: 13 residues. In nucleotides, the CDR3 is TGCAGTGCTAGAGACCTACTAGGTTATGAGCAGTTCTTC. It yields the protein CSARDLLGYEQFF.

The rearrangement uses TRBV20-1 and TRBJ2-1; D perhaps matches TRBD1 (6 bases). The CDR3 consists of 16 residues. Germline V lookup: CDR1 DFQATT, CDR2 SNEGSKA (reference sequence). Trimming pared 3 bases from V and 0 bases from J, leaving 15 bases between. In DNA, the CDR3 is TGCAGTGCTAGTGGAGAGGGGGTCGGCTCCTACAATGAGCAGTTCTTC. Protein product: CSASGEGVGSYNEQFF.